These 24 T cell receptor beta chains share one sample of origin, sequenced in a study of beta chain features in type 1 diabetes. Isolated RNA was reverse transcribed in full, so expressed TCRB transcripts were sequenced. TCRdb keeps only in-frame clones here, not all; method: immunoSEQ multiplex PCR. Of some 140,000 clones in the sample, around 8.7% are singletons; the top ten hold 0.55% to 0.85%. Sequenced material: central memory CD4+ T cells from blood. These receptors were collected from a man aged 18 to 30 in good health.

J is TRBJ1-1 and V is TRBV4-1; 7 positions agree with TRBD1. The ends lost 3 bases at V and 0 bases at J; junction bases unmatched: 13. This CDR3 is built from 18 residues. Germline loops: CDR1 MGHRA, CDR2 YSYEKL. Here the CDR3 DNA reads TGCGCCAGCAGCCACGCCCTTCGAAGACAGGGATTGAACACTGAAGCTTTCTTT. It encodes CASSHALRRQGLNTEAFF.

This clone was seen a few times. This rearrangement joins TRBV7-2 to TRBJ1-5, with 7 bases lining up with TRBD1. The CDR3 is made up of 12 amino acids. The ends lost 1 base at V and 11 bases at J; junction bases unmatched: 2. Per germline, CDR1 SGHTA and CDR2 FQGNSA. The CDR3 DNA sequence: TGTGCCAGCAGCTTAGAGGACAGGACCCAGCATTTT. This gives the protein CASSLEDRTQHF.

V usage is TRBV6-1 and J usage is TRBJ1-5; 8 bases agree with TRBD1. V was clipped by 4 bases and J by 6 bases; unmatched bases: 5. In germline, CDR1 is MNHNS, CDR2 SASEGT. The CDR3 contains 14 residues. CDR3 nucleotide sequence: TGTGCCAGCAGTGGACAGGGGCTGGGTCAGCCCCAGCATTTT. It translates to CASSGQGLGQPQHF.

This clone was counted between two and nine times. The chain is built from TRBV11-2 and TRBJ2-4; 12 bases agree with TRBD2. Germline V gene lookup returns CDR1 SGHAT and CDR2 FQNNGV. Trimming removed 5 bases from V and 0 bases from J; junction bases left unmatched: 5. The CDR3 loop spans 17 amino acids. CDR3 sequence: CASSRTSGALAKNIQYF. The CDR3 coding sequence is TGTGCCAGCAGCCGGACTAGCGGGGCACTAGCCAAAAACATTCAGTACTTC.

In its sample, this clone was seen a few times. The rearrangement uses TRBV7-9 and TRBJ2-1; 8 nucleotides agree with TRBD2. The germline V gene has CDR1 SEHNR and CDR2 FQNEAQ (reference sequence). With V trimmed by 2 bases and J by 7 bases, 10 bases remained unmatched. This CDR3 comprises 16 residues. As DNA, the CDR3 is TGTGCCAGCAGCTTATTTGCGGGGGGCTCCAATAATGAGCAGTTCTTC. Its protein is CASSLFAGGSNNEQFF. The entire variable domain, with the rest obtained from reference TRBV7-9 and TRBJ2-1, is as follows: DTGVSQNPRHKITKRGQNVTFRCDPISEHNRLYWYRQTLGQGPEFLTYFQNEAQLEKSRLLSDRFSAERPKGSFSTLEIQRTEQGDSAMYLCASSLFAGGSNNEQFFGPGTRLTVL.

The chain combines TRBV7-2 with TRBJ1-1; D is uncertain. Looked up from germline, CDR1 is SGHTA and CDR2 is FQGNSA. CDR3 size: 13 residues. V lost 5 bases and J 5 bases, leaving 12 bases between the germline ends. CDR3 nucleotides: TGTGCCAGCAGCCCGAGCGTACGGACTGAAGCTTTCTTT. It is translated as CASSPSVRTEAFF.

This clone was counted only a few times. The chain carries TRBV7-2 and TRBJ2-1, with D maybe TRBD1 (5 bases). This CDR3 is 16 amino acids long. Trimming removed 5 bases at V and 0 bases at J, with 14 bases between. Germline V gene lookup returns CDR1 SGHTA and CDR2 FQGNSA. CDR3 nucleotides: TGTGCCAGCAGCCGATTGACAGACAGCTCCTACAATGAGCAGTTCTTC. This gives the protein CASSRLTDSSYNEQFF.

The chain links TRBV7-9 to TRBJ1-4; 8 positions match TRBD1. The CDR3 spans 14 residues. Germline CDR1 SEHNR, CDR2 FQNEAQ (reference sequence). Losses at the gene ends were 2 bases for V and 12 bases for J; bases not matched to a gene: 8. The CDR3: CASSLSPGTGQLFF. The CDR3 DNA sequence: TGTGCCAGCAGCTTAAGTCCCGGGACAGGACAACTGTTTTTT. The entire variable domain, with the rest obtained from reference TRBV7-9 and TRBJ1-4, is as follows: DTGVSQNPRHKITKRGQNVTFRCDPISEHNRLYWYRQTLGQGPEFLTYFQNEAQLEKSRLLSDRFSAERPKGSFSTLEIQRTEQGDSAMYLCASSLSPGTGQLFFGSGTQLSVL.

A few counts support this clone. CDR3 coding DNA: TGTGCCAGCAGAAGACGAGAGGGACAGGGGGCTGGTGAGCAGTTCTTC. It yields the protein CASRRREGQGAGEQFF. The V gene is TRBV7-9, the J gene TRBJ2-1; 12 bases fit TRBD1. CDR1 and CDR2 (germline): SEHNR, FQNEAQ (reference sequence). There are 16 residues in the CDR3. J was trimmed by 9 bases and V by 6 bases; bases with no gene match: 12.

The table lists this clone with many counts. The chain has TRBV15 and TRBJ2-2, with 7 positions matching TRBD1. With 8 bases clipped from V and 1 base from J, the junction kept 10 bases outside the gene matches. Per the germline V gene, CDR1 is LNHNV and CDR2 is YYDKDF (reference sequence). The CDR3 loop spans 16 amino acids. CDR3 sequence reads: CATQPVRDRNTGELFF. The CDR3 bases are TGTGCCACCCAACCAGTACGGGACAGGAACACCGGGGAGCTGTTTTTT.

This chain connects TRBV11-2 to TRBJ1-5, with no clear D. CDR3 length equals 14 residues. The ends were cut back, 1 base at V and 3 bases at J, with 7 bases in the middle. Germline V CDR1 and CDR2: SGHAT, FQNNGV. CDR3 nucleotide sequence: TGTGCCAGCAGCTTAGGCGCGGCCAATCAGCCCCAGCATTTT. Its translation is CASSLGAANQPQHF.

The chain couples TRBV4-3 to TRBJ1-2; TRBD1 aligns across 7 bases. CDR1 and CDR2 from the germline V gene are LGHNA and YSLEER. Germline trimming cut 0 bases from V and 5 bases from J; bases unmatched to any gene: 6. The CDR3 length is 15 residues. CDR3 sequence reads: CASSQERATGYGYTF. DNA of the CDR3: TGCGCCAGCAGCCAAGAGAGGGCGACAGGGTATGGCTACACCTTC.

Comment on this clone: Other DNA sequences from this sample encode an identical CDR3 as well. The rearrangement uses TRBV7-2 and TRBJ1-2; 9 bases agree with TRBD1. The CDR3 is 14 amino acids. In germline, CDR1 is SGHTA, CDR2 FQGNSA. Trimming removed 5 bases from V and 2 bases from J; junction bases left unmatched: 3. CDR3 bases: TGTGCCAGCAGCCCGGGACAGGGAAACTATGGCTACACCTTC. It yields the protein CASSPGQGNYGYTF.

This chain uses TRBV2 with TRBJ1-2; 9 nucleotides match TRBD1. V shed 10 bases, J shed 8 bases, and the junction held 11 bases outside the gene matches. This CDR3 is 13 amino acids long. Germline CDR1 is SNHLY and CDR2 is FYNNEI. This CDR3 reads CATEPGQGQGYTF. In DNA, the CDR3 is TGTGCCACCGAACCGGGACAGGGTCAAGGCTACACCTTC.

The chain has TRBV27 and TRBJ1-1; D not resolved. The CDR3 covers 15 residues. In germline, CDR1 is MNHEY, CDR2 SMNVEV (reference sequence). Trimming left V 1 base short and J 1 base short, with 10 bases between. The CDR3 reads CASSLWQSRNTEAFF. CDR3 nucleotide sequence: TGTGCCAGCAGTTTATGGCAGTCTAGGAACACTGAAGCTTTCTTT.

This clone was seen a handful of times. The chain joins TRBV19 to TRBJ2-2, with 7 bases identical to TRBD1. Germline CDR1 reads LNHDA; CDR2 reads SQIVND (reference sequence). The J segment lost 4 bases and the V segment lost 6 bases, leaving 2 bases of the junction unmatched. CDR3 length: 13 amino acids. CDR3 amino acids: CASSGQVTGELFF. CDR3 nucleotide sequence: TGTGCCAGTAGCGGACAGGTCACCGGGGAGCTGTTTTTT.

This clone showed up just a few times. The identical CDR3 is also encoded by other nucleotide sequences in the sample. The gene calls are TRBV2 and TRBJ1-5; D gene unclear. CDR1 and CDR2 from the germline V gene are SNHLY and FYNNEI. This CDR3 region has 12 residues. V was pared by 5 bases and J by 3 bases, with 5 bases between. The CDR3 protein is CASSLSNQPQHF. The CDR3 region has the DNA TGTGCCAGCAGTCTATCCAATCAGCCCCAGCATTTT.

The sample holds a few counts of this clone. The chain recombines TRBV9 with TRBJ2-2; 8 bases map to TRBD1. Germline V lookup: CDR1 SGDLS, CDR2 YYNGEE. Unmatched junction bases numbered 4, after V lost 3 bases and J lost 3 bases. The CDR3 has 15 residues. CDR3 bases: TGTGCCAGCAGCGGTACAGGGGGGTACACCGGGGAGCTGTTTTTT. Its translation is CASSGTGGYTGELFF.

The rearrangement joins TRBV5-1 to TRBJ2-1; the D gene is possibly TRBD2 (6 bases). Germline CDR1 and CDR2: SGHRS and YFSETQ. This CDR3 has 15 amino acids. Trimming stripped 2 bases from V and 0 bases from J, with 9 bases between. CDR3 protein: CASSFDGSSYNEQFF. DNA of the CDR3: TGCGCCAGCAGCTTCGACGGGAGCTCCTACAATGAGCAGTTCTTC.

The rearrangement joins TRBV5-1 to TRBJ2-7; D perhaps matches TRBD2 (6 bases). Germline CDR1 SGHRS, CDR2 YFSETQ. The CDR3 runs 14 residues. Trimming took 4 bases from V and 2 from J, leaving 13 bases between them. The CDR3 DNA is TGCGCCAGCAGCATCGGGACTTACCCCTACGAGCAGTACTTC. It translates to CASSIGTYPYEQYF.

This clone was picked up a small number of times. J is TRBJ1-1 and V is TRBV25-1, with 7 bases identical to TRBD1. This CDR3 has 14 residues. V lost 4 bases to trimming and J lost 1 base; unmatched junction nucleotides: 3. Germline assignment: CDR1 MGHDK and CDR2 SYGVNS. The CDR3: CASSVQGKNTEAFF. CDR3 DNA: TGTGCCAGCAGTGTACAGGGGAAGAACACTGAAGCTTTCTTT.

V and J are TRBV9 and TRBJ2-6, with D tentatively TRBD2 (6 bases). The CDR3 sequence is 18 residues long. Trimming removed 3 bases from V and 0 bases from J, with 16 bases in between. CDR1 and CDR2 from the germline V gene are SGDLS and YYNGEE. For the CDR3, the DNA is TGTGCCAGCAGCGGCGTCCGGGAGACTAGCTCTGGGGCCAACGTCCTGACTTTC. Residues: CASSGVRETSSGANVLTF. The variable domain in full, with the rest retrieved from reference TRBV9 and TRBJ2-6, is DSGVTQTPKHLITATGQRVTLRCSPRSGDLSVYWYQQSLDQGLQFLIQYYNGEERAKGNILERFSAQQFPDLHSELNLSSLELGDSALYFCASSGVRETSSGANVLTFGAGSRLTVL.

This clone was seen more than once but under ten times. This chain uses TRBV7-2 with TRBJ2-3; 10 bases align to TRBD2. Trimming took 5 bases from V and 4 from J; bases not matched to a gene: 6. CDR1 and CDR2 from the germline V gene are SGHTA and FQGNSA. The CDR3 sequence is 15 residues long. Written as DNA, the CDR3 is TGTGCCAGCAGCCCGAGCGGGGGGGCCGCAGATACGCAGTATTTT. Its protein product is CASSPSGGAADTQYF. Looking up the rest from reference TRBV7-2 and TRBJ2-3 gives the full variable domain: GAGVSQSPSNKVTEKGKDVELRCDPISGHTALYWYRQSLGQGLEFLIYFQGNSAPDKSGLPSDRFSAERTGGSVSTLTIQRTQQEDSAVYLCASSPSGGAADTQYFGPGTRLTVL.

This clone turned up a few times. The chain carries TRBV5-1 and TRBJ1-5; TRBD1 is a possible D gene (6 bases). With 4 bases removed from V and 3 bases from J, the gap between germline ends came to 17 bases. Germline V gives CDR1 SGHRS, CDR2 YFSETQ. CDR3 length: 16 amino acids. This CDR3 reads CASSPGGAGFNQPQHF. CDR3 nucleotides: TGCGCCAGCAGCCCGGGGGGGGCCGGATTCAATCAGCCCCAGCATTTT. The full variable domain, in which reference TRBV5-1 and TRBJ1-5 provide the parts outside the CDR3, is KAGVTQTPRYLIKTRGQQVTLSCSPISGHRSVSWYQQTPGQGLQFLFEYFSETQRNKGNFPGRFSGRQFSNSRSEMNVSTLELGDSALYLCASSPGGAGFNQPQHFGDGTRLSIL.